This T cell receptor (beta chain) was documented in a study of T-cell memory formation after mild COVID-19 listed by TCRdb under 2021. About the investigation overall: TCR sequence clusters from the two donors were found to be largely donor specific. Longitudinal TCRalpha and TCRbeta repertoire sequencing tracked T-cell clones expanding and contracting after mild COVID-19 in a couple of donors. The cohort was made up of two young adult volunteers, one female and one male, who were previously healthy.

Sequenced on an Illumina NovaSeq 6000. TCRalpha and TCRbeta cDNA libraries were constructed by 5'RACE with constant-segment primers, with sample barcodes and unique molecular identifiers being introduced. Trizol reagent was used to extract RNA from every sample. The libraries were amplified in two PCR steps, and the second step added a second sample barcode and Illumina TruSeq adapters. Sequencing of the libraries was done on an Illumina NovaSeq, producing 2 x 150 bp paired-end reads. Per the source publication's procedure: With migec v1.2.7, reads were demultiplexed and then collapsed into UMI-guided consensus sequences. With mixcr v2.1.11, UMI consensuses were aligned to TRA and TRB V and J templates and assembled into clonotypes. A clonotype was counted as expanded or contracted only if both edgeR and NoisET called the change significant, with noise models trained on biological replicates. For edgeR calls, the cutoffs were a false discovery rate-adjusted p below 0.01 and a log2 fold-change threshold of 1. PCA with hierarchical clustering of max-normalized trajectories of the 1000 most abundant clonotypes was used as exploratory dynamics analysis. Each responding clone was given a CD4 or CD8 phenotype based on the CD4+ and CD8+ repertoires, which had been sequenced separately. The public reads were quality trimmed at Q25 with fastp and then assembled into clones with MiXCR by TCRdb, keeping productive beta chains. Here each entry gathers all rows of one CDR3 protein and keeps the most common genes and DNA. TCRdb's processing, not the authors', yielded these V and J calls. Recorded for this sample are some 490,000 distinct CDR3 sequences; 18% of them occurred a single time. Over 9% of the sample rests with the top ten.

This clonotype was detected once. Its antigen is unknown. No base qualities exist here, and no much larger clone lies one base off it. One read provides weak support. PBMCs were isolated by Ficoll-Paque density gradient centrifugation. The CDR3 sequence holds 14 residues, the cysteine and phenylalanine included. Just CDR3 DNA is preserved here, 42 bases in frame from base 1. The junction carries 15 bases between V and J, which are trimmed by 5 bases and 5 bases respectively. From a lookup of the germline V gene (reference sequence), CDR1 and CDR2 are LNHNV and YYDKDF. The research as a whole found: The second-wave clones that peaked on day 37 were not confirmed to be SARS-CoV-2 specific. The study covered only a couple of mild cases, and larger cohorts including severe cases with pre-infection samples were considered necessary. From day 15 to 85, contracting clones showed balanced CD4/CD8 phenotypes, whereas a second wave of clones that expanded from day 15 to 37 leaned towards CD4+. Contracting CD4+ clones appeared mostly in the CM and EM memory subsets, whereas CD8+ clones were enriched in EMRA. Some responding clones were detected in pre-infection memory, which suggested that pre-existing cross-reactive memory T cells had joined the SARS-CoV-2 response.

The sequenced sample consisted of PBMCs or a T cell subset sorted from them (not recorded which). The source of this sequence is an adult woman who had mild COVID-19 (a few samples of this study predate the infection). The sample titles of this study are shuffled in the database, so cell type and time point are left out; the donor was told from shared clones. The chain was built from TRBV15 and TRBJ1-1; TRBD1 is perhaps the D gene, given 5 matching bases. CDR3 reads: CATSSGTANTEAFF. The nucleotide sequence reads TGTGCCACCAGCTCCGGGACGGCGAATACTGAAGCTTTCTTT. Supplemented by the reference TRBV15 and TRBJ1-1 proteins around the CDR3, the complete variable domain is DAMVIQNPRYQVTQFGKPVTLSCSQTLNHNVMYWYQQKSSQAPKLLFHYYDKDFNNEADTPDNFQSRRPNTSFCFLDIRSPGLGDTAMYLCATSSGTANTEAFFGQGTRLTVV.